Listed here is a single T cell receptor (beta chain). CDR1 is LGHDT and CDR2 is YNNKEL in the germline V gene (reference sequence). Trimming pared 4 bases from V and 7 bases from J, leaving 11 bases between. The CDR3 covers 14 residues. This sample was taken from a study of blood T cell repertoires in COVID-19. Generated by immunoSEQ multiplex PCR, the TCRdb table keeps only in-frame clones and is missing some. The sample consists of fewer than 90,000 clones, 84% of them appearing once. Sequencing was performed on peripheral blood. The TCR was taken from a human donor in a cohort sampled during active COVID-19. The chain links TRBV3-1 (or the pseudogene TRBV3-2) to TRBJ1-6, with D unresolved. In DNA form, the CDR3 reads TGTGCCAGCAGCCCTTCCGGCAGGAATTCACCCCTCCACTTT. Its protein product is CASSPSGRNSPLHF.